This T cell receptor (beta chain) was sequenced for a study of shared clonotypes between healthy human individuals. Regarding the study as a whole: The four-donor shared clonotypes exceeded non-shared clonotypes in generation probability, with non-shared ones scoring lower. It was observed that approximately 5% of naive CD4 clonotypes were shared across four donors.

This clone was detected a few times. What it binds is unknown. Clones were read by immunoSEQ multiplex PCR, and TCRdb kept only the in-frame ones, dropping some. The profile covers 550,000 to 700,000 clones, with about 80% appearing a single time and 1.5% to 2% taken by the ten largest. Germline CDR1 reads MNHEY; CDR2 reads SMNVEV (reference sequence). This CDR3 has 13 amino acids. V lost 5 bases to trimming and J lost 8 bases, with 15 bases between them. The clonotype comes from a woman in her thirties in good health. The V and J genes are TRBV27 and TRBJ1-2; D unclear. Sequencing used memory CD4+ T cells sorted from blood. Subset reported: CD45RA-negative fraction. This CDR3 reads CASSKAQREGYTF. The DNA of the CDR3 is TGTGCCAGCAGTAAGGCGCAGAGGGAAGGCTACACCTTC.